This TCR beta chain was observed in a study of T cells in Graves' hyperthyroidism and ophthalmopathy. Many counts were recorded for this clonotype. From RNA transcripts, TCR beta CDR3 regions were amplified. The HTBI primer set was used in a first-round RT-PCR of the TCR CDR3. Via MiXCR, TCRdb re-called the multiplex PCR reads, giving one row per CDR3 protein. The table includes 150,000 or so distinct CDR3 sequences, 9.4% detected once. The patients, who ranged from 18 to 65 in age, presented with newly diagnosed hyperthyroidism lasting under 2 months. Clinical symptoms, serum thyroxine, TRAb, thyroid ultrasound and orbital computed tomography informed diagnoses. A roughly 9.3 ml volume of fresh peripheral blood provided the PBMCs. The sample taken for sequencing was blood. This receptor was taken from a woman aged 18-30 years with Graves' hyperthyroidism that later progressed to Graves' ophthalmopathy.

CDR3 nucleotide sequence: TGTGCCAGCAGGCCTCCAGGGGGCTCTAATCAGCCCCAGCATTTT. Protein sequence: CASRPPGGSNQPQHF. The chain has TRBV7-2 and TRBJ1-5; 8 bases match TRBD1. Germline CDR1 is SGHTA and CDR2 is FQGNSA. This CDR3 contains 15 residues. With 6 bases clipped from V and 4 bases from J, the junction kept 8 bases outside the gene matches.